This T cell receptor beta chain is from a study of tumor and adjacent non-tumor tissue in lung cancer. Study-wide points: Tumor repertoires had a smaller top 100 clone share than normal lung. Compared with tumor, normal lung showed significantly lower TCR diversity.

RNA was extracted from bulk tissue without any cell sorting. More than 3 cm separated this lung sample from the edge of the tumor. Chemotherapy-naive patients with new lung cancer underwent thoracic surgery in China, August–late 2014. A modified ARM-PCR protocol with three rounds of nested PCR amplified TCRbeta. TCRdb used MiXCR to reprocess the multiplex PCR reads, holding one entry per CDR3 protein. The sample consists of tens of thousands of distinct CDR3 sequences, about 80% of them appearing once. To note about this clonotype: The antigen is unknown. This may be a read error, as it is one base from a much larger clone.

Germline V gene sequence: CDR1 DFQATT, CDR2 SNEGSKA (reference sequence). The length of the CDR3 is 14 residues. The specimen was distant non-tumor lung tissue. The chain carries TRBV20-1 and TRBJ2-7, with 8 positions matching TRBD1. This receptor was identified in a woman in her sixties or seventies with non-small cell lung cancer. CDR3 protein: CSASAGGAGGEHYF. As DNA, the CDR3 is TGCAGTGCTAGTGCAGGGGGCGCCGGGGGCGAGCACTACTTC.